This paragraph covers one T cell receptor beta chain sequence. The antigen is unknown. Per the germline V gene, CDR1 is SNHLY and CDR2 is FYNNEI. The length of the CDR3 is 16 residues. V lost 5 bases to trimming and J lost 5 bases, with 22 bases between them. These data come from a study of cytomegalovirus exposure and HLA in healthy donors. On the study more broadly: Earlier, approximately 180 million T cells were analyzed, and some 120 million unique TCR beta sequences were found among them.

A multiplex PCR was run with 60 Vbeta primers and 13 Jbeta primers. Repertoires were generated with immunoSEQ multiplex PCR, while TCRdb's copy carries only in-frame clones and drops some. The sample shows approximately 120,000 clones, approximately 73% of them seen only once. The study's findings and limits: The classifier was said to identify cytomegalovirus status with high specificity and sensitivity. While the bulk of TCR sequences proved rare, some public TCRs turned up in many donors. Some TCR beta chains (roughly 160 of them) were listed as cytomegalovirus-associated.

The chain has TRBV2 and TRBJ2-7; D perhaps matches TRBD1 (6 bases). The sequenced sample was PBMCs. This TCR was sampled from a man between 60 and 75 years old in good health and CMV-seropositive. The CDR3 loop is CASSPTLEGEMNEQYF. The CDR3, as DNA: TGTGCCAGCAGTCCGACCTTAGAGGGGGAAATGAACGAGCAGTACTTC. Complete variable domain (other parts from reference TRBV2 and TRBJ2-7): EPEVTQTPSHQVTQMGQEVILRCVPISNHLYFYWYRQILGQKVEFLVSFYNNEISEKSEIFDDQFSVERPDGSNFTLKIRSTKLEDSAMYFCASSPTLEGEMNEQYFGPGTRLTVT.